The clone carrying this TCR beta chain appeared once. Its antigen is still unknown. Just one base apart from a much larger clone, this may be a read error. This entry belongs to a study of molecular identifiers for immune sequencing clone quantification. Study-wide results and limits: Investigators reportedly could detect spiked Jurkat TCR RNA from one cell among some 940,000 naive cells. For effector cells, clones above 20 RNA copies held over 98% of molecules; for naive cells, under 1%.

The CDR3 totals 21 residues. The bulk TCR libraries were made with methods described before and with listed TCR primers. TCRdb independently ran MiXCR on the PCR reads; one entry per CDR3 protein. The sample contains about 12,000 distinct CDR3 sequences, 16% of which appear only once. This receptor was identified in a human donor in good health. Some libraries in this study had Jurkat cell RNA spiked in. Input material: naive CD8+ T cells from blood, with Jurkat cell RNA spiked in. Documented subset: FACS-sorted CD8+CD4-CCR7+CD45RA+ naive T cells. The genes are TRBV21-1 and TRBJ2-1; no DNA check was done on the table's D call, TRBD2. TRBV21-1 is a listed pseudogene. CDR3 coding DNA: TGTGCCAGCAGCAAAGACCCGCCCGGGACGCCCGGGAGGGACCTCTACAATGAGCAGTTCTTC. It codes for CASSKDPPGTPGRDLYNEQFF.